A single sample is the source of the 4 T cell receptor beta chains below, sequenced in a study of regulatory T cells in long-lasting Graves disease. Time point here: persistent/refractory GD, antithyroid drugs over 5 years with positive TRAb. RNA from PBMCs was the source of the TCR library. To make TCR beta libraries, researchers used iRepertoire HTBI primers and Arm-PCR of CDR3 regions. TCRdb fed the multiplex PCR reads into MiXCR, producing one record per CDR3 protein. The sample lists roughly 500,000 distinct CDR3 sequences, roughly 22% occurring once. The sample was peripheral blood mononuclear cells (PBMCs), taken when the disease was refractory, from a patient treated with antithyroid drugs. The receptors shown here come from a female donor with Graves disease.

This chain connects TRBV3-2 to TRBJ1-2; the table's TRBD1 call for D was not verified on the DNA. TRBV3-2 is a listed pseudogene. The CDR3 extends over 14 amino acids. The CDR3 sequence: CASSQDVDRDGYTF. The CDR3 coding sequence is TGTGCCAGCAGCCAAGACGTGGACAGGGATGGCTACACCTTC.

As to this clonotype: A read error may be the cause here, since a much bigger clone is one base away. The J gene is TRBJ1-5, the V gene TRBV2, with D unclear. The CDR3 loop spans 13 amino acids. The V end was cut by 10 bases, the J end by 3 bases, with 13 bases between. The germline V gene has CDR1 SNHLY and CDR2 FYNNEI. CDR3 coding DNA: TGTGCCAACATTAGGGATAACAATCAGCCCCAGCATTTT. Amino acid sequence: CANIRDNNQPQHF.

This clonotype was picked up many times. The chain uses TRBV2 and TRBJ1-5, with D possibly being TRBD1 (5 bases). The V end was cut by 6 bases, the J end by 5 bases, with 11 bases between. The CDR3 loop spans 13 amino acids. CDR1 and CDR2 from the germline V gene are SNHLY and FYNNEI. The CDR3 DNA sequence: TGTGCCAGCAGCCCGGGGCGCGATCAGCCCCAGCATTTT. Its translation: CASSPGRDQPQHF.

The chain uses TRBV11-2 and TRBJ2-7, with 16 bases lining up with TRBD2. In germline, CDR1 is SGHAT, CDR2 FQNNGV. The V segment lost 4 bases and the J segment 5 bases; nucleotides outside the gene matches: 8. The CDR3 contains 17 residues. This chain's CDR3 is CASSSGTSGRAIDEQYF. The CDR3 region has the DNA TGTGCCAGCAGCTCCGGGACTAGCGGGAGGGCCATCGACGAGCAGTACTTC.